The 9 T cell receptor beta chains reported below all come from one sample, sequenced in a study of monozygotic twins with inflammatory bowel disease. TCRdb reprocessed the 5' RACE reads and reports one entry per CDR3 protein, with no DNA. Recorded here are roughly 300,000 distinct CDR3 sequences; the top ten clones represent 5% to 6%. Sequencing input: blood. The receptors shown here come from a human donor with ulcerative colitis or Crohn's disease, or a healthy co-twin of an affected twin (not recorded which).

The chain links TRBV25-1 to TRBJ1-4; the D call from TCRdb, TRBD1, cannot be confirmed without DNA. The V gene's germline CDR1 is MGHDK and CDR2 SYGVNS. This CDR3 contains 16 residues. This chain's CDR3 is CASSELGTGLNEKLFF.

The rearrangement links TRBV20-1 to TRBJ1-3. The V gene's germline CDR1 is DFQATT and CDR2 SNEGSKA (reference sequence). CDR3 length: 14 amino acids. CDR3 loop: CSARARVFGNTIYF.

V is TRBV7-9 and J is TRBJ1-2; the TCRdb D gene call, TRBD1, has no DNA to confirm it. The CDR3 consists of 13 residues. Germline CDR1 and CDR2: SEHNR and FQNEAQ (reference sequence). This CDR3 is CASSQSPSDGYTF.

Here the CDR3 reads CASTDSASLFF. The chain uses TRBV19 and TRBJ2-1; the D call of TRBD2 rests on TCRdb alone, since no DNA is present to check it. The CDR3 contains 11 residues. Germline lookup yields CDR1 LNHDA and CDR2 SQIVND (reference sequence).

The V call is TRBV27, the J call TRBJ2-7; TCRdb indicates TRBD1, and absent DNA this call remains unverified. CDR3 length equals 11 residues. Germline loops: CDR1 MNHEY, CDR2 SMNVEV (reference sequence). CDR3 sequence: CASSSTGKQYF.

The rearrangement joins TRBV18 to TRBJ2-7. The CDR3 runs to 14 residues. Germline V gene lookup returns CDR1 KGHSH and CDR2 LQKENI. The chain's CDR3 is CASSPPGQAYEQYF.

The chain couples TRBV5-1 to TRBJ2-7. The CDR3 loop spans 13 amino acids. Germline values: CDR1 SGHRS, CDR2 YFSETQ. CDR3 in amino acids: CASSPENVLEQYF.

The chain carries TRBV12-3 or TRBV12-4 and TRBJ2-1. The CDR3 has 12 residues. CDR3 region: CASSLTLNEQFF.

This sequence joins TRBV7-6 and TRBJ1-1; TCRdb selects TRBD1, and the lack of DNA leaves this call unchecked. Germline loops: CDR1 SGHVS, CDR2 FNYEAQ. The CDR3 extends over 17 amino acids. The CDR3 sequence: CASSLVSDDRDHTEAFF. Using reference TRBV7-6 and TRBJ1-1 for the parts outside the CDR3, the full variable domain is GAGVSQSPRYKVTKRGQDVALRCDPISGHVSLYWYRQALGQGPEFLTYFNYEAQQDKSGLPNDRFSAERPEGSISTLTIQRTEQRDSAMYRCASSLVSDDRDHTEAFFGQGTRLTVV.